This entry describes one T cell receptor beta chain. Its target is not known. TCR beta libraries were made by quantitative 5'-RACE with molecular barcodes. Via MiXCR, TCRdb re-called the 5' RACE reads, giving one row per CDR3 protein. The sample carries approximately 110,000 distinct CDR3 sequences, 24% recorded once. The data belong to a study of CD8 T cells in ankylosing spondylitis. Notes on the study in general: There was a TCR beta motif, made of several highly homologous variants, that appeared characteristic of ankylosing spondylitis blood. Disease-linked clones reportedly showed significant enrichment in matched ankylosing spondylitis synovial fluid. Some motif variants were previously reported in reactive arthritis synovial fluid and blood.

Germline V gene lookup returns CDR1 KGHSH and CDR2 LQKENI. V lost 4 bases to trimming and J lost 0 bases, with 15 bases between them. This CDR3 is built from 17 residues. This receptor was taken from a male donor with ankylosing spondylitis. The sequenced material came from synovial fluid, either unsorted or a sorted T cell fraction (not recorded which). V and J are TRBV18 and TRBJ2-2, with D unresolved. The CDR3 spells CASSLHLDMANTGELFF. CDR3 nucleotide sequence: TGTGCCAGCTCACTACACCTAGACATGGCGAACACCGGGGAGCTGTTTTTT.